A single sample is the source of the 17 T cell receptor beta chains below, sequenced in a study of blood T cell repertoires in COVID-19. Using immunoSEQ multiplex PCR, the repertoire was profiled, and TCRdb retains in-frame clones only, with some absent. The sample carries some 140,000 clones, over 60% recorded once. Sequencing used peripheral blood. Receptor source: an elderly man with acute or convalescent COVID-19.

The chain links TRBV2 to TRBJ2-5, with D possibly TRBD1 on 6 matching bases. CDR1 is SNHLY, CDR2 FYNNEI, per germline. The CDR3 has 13 residues. Trimming left V 6 bases short and J 1 base short, with 9 bases between. CDR3 sequence reads: CASRGQPQETQYF. In DNA, the CDR3 is TGTGCCAGCAGAGGACAGCCCCAAGAGACCCAGTACTTC.

The chain uses TRBV10-3 and TRBJ2-7; the D is unclear. The length of the CDR3 is 12 residues. V lost 10 bases and J 0 bases, leaving 10 bases between the germline ends. The germline CDR1 and CDR2 sequences are ENHRY and SYGVKD. CDR3 protein: CATSVASYEQYF. CDR3 nucleotides: TGTGCCACTTCGGTCGCCTCCTACGAGCAGTACTTC.

V usage is TRBV4-3 and J usage is TRBJ2-7, with 9 bases aligning to TRBD1. CDR3 size: 13 residues. The germline V gene has CDR1 LGHNA and CDR2 YSLEER. Germline trimming cut 5 bases from V and 6 bases from J; bases unmatched to any gene: 5. CDR3 residues: CASSYGTGREQYF. The CDR3 DNA follows: TGCGCCAGCAGCTACGGGACAGGGCGCGAGCAGTACTTC.

This chain links TRBV7-9 with TRBJ2-5; D perhaps matches TRBD1 (6 bases). Per the germline V gene, CDR1 is SEHNR and CDR2 is FQNEAQ (reference sequence). Trimming removed 5 bases at V and 5 bases at J, with 15 bases between. The CDR3 contains 14 residues. The CDR3 here is CASSPGVLGETQYF. In nucleotides, the CDR3 is TGTGCCAGCAGCCCAGGGGTCCTCGGGGAGACCCAGTACTTC.

This clone was detected only once. The J gene is TRBJ1-2, the V gene TRBV20-1; TRBD1 matches 12 bases. The V gene end was trimmed by 3 bases and the J gene end by 4 bases; junction bases not matched to a gene: 9. Per the germline V gene, CDR1 is DFQATT and CDR2 is SNEGSKA (reference sequence). The CDR3 consists of 16 residues. The CDR3 loop is CSASGGTGGDGYGYTF. The CDR3 nucleotides read TGCAGTGCTAGTGGCGGGACAGGGGGCGATGGCTATGGCTACACCTTC.

CDR3 bases: TGTGCCAGTAGTCCGACAGGGCGGCAGCCCCAGCATTTT. Translation: CASSPTGRQPQHF. J is TRBJ1-5 and V is TRBV19, with TRBD1 matching 7 bases. The germline V gene encodes CDR1 LNHDA and CDR2 SQIVND (reference sequence). The V and J ends lost 5 bases and 7 bases, in that order; junction bases with no gene match: 5. This CDR3 is 13 amino acids long.

V is TRBV5-1 and J is TRBJ2-5; 8 nucleotides agree with TRBD1. The CDR3 runs 15 residues. J lost 4 bases, V lost 4 bases, and 9 bases had no gene match. The germline V gene has CDR1 SGHRS and CDR2 YFSETQ. CDR3 residues: CASSAGQGVGETQYF. CDR3 DNA: TGCGCCAGCAGCGCCGGACAGGGTGTGGGAGAGACCCAGTACTTC. Full variable domain (missing parts from reference TRBV5-1 and TRBJ2-5): KAGVTQTPRYLIKTRGQQVTLSCSPISGHRSVSWYQQTPGQGLQFLFEYFSETQRNKGNFPGRFSGRQFSNSRSEMNVSTLELGDSALYLCASSAGQGVGETQYFGPGTRLLVL.

The count of this clone is one. CDR3 coding DNA: TGTGCCAGCAGTTCACTAATCTACAATGAGCAGTTCTTC. Encoded protein: CASSSLIYNEQFF. The chain employs TRBV28 and TRBJ2-1; D is uncertain. There are 13 residues in the CDR3. The germline V gene encodes CDR1 MDHEN and CDR2 SYDVKM. V lost 4 bases and J lost 3, with 7 bases in between.

This clone was seen many times. This chain links TRBV19 with TRBJ2-5; TRBD1 might be the D (5 bases). Trimming shortened V by 3 bases and J by 1 base, and 12 bases separated the two germline ends. CDR1 is LNHDA, CDR2 SQIVND, per germline (reference sequence). This CDR3 is built from 15 residues. The CDR3 coding sequence is TGTGCCAGTAGTATTGCTGGGGCCGGCCAAGAGACCCAGTACTTC. Its translation: CASSIAGAGQETQYF.

The chain carries TRBV2 and TRBJ1-1; D is possibly TRBD1 (6 bases). The germline gives CDR1 SNHLY, CDR2 FYNNEI. V lost 7 bases and J lost 0, with 21 bases in between. The CDR3 consists of 17 residues. The DNA of the CDR3 is TGTGCCAGCACCCCCGAGGGGGTAACTGCCATGAACACTGAAGCTTTCTTT. Its protein product is CASTPEGVTAMNTEAFF.

This clone was picked up a small number of times. The chain has TRBV5-6 and TRBJ1-3; TRBD1 is a possible D gene (5 bases). Germline CDR1 SGHDT, CDR2 YYEEEE. The length of the CDR3 is 16 residues. Trimming pared 4 bases from V and 0 bases from J, leaving 14 bases between. CDR3 in DNA: TGTGCCAGCAGCGGTATGACAGCATCCTCTGGAAACACCATATATTTT. As protein: CASSGMTASSGNTIYF.

V usage is TRBV28 and J usage is TRBJ2-3; 7 nucleotides align to TRBD1. Germline-derived CDR1 and CDR2 are MDHEN and SYDVKM. J was trimmed by 4 bases and V by 3 bases; bases with no gene match: 1. This CDR3 has 13 amino acids. The CDR3 DNA follows: TGTGCCAGCAGTTTCCAGGGGGCAGATACGCAGTATTTT. Translation: CASSFQGADTQYF.

V is TRBV6-5 and J is TRBJ1-6; 10 positions agree with TRBD1. This CDR3 is 14 amino acids long. Losses at the gene ends were 7 bases for V and 11 bases for J; bases not matched to a gene: 8. CDR1 MNHEY and CDR2 SVGAGI come from the germline V gene. The chain's CDR3 is CASTESGTGAPLHF. For the CDR3, the DNA is TGTGCCAGCACCGAGAGTGGGACAGGGGCACCCCTCCACTTT.

This clone showed up just once. The chain links TRBV5-4 to TRBJ2-1; D unclear. Germline-derived CDR1 and CDR2 are SGHNT and YYREEE (reference sequence). V was trimmed by 3 bases and J by 0 bases, leaving 10 bases between them. CDR3 length: 15 amino acids. The CDR3 loop is CASSSDGFSYNEQFF. CDR3 DNA sequence: TGTGCCAGCAGCTCCGACGGGTTCTCCTACAATGAGCAGTTCTTC.

This chain uses TRBV19 with TRBJ1-2; 8 bases are shared with TRBD1. CDR1 and CDR2 (germline): LNHDA, SQIVND (reference sequence). The CDR3 covers 17 residues. V lost 5 bases to trimming and J lost 4 bases; unmatched junction nucleotides: 15. The CDR3 is CASSPQNPGGASYGYTF. The CDR3 nucleotides are TGTGCCAGTAGTCCCCAAAACCCAGGGGGCGCCAGCTATGGCTACACCTTC.

This clone was counted a single time. The genes are TRBV6-5 and TRBJ2-5; 7 bases match TRBD2. Looked up from germline, CDR1 is MNHEY and CDR2 is SVGAGI. The V segment lost 6 bases and the J segment 4 bases; nucleotides outside the gene matches: 8. The CDR3 sequence is 14 residues long. This CDR3 reads CASRPRGGRETQYF. The CDR3 DNA follows: TGTGCCAGCAGACCACGGGGAGGGCGAGAGACCCAGTACTTC.

The DNA of the CDR3 is TGCGCCAGCAGCTTGGAAGGGACTAGTGCAGATACGCAGTATTTT. This translates into CASSLEGTSADTQYF. This chain links TRBV5-1 with TRBJ2-3, with TRBD2 identical over 8 bases. The CDR3 runs 15 residues. V gave up 0 bases and J gave up 4 bases; unmatched junction bases: 4. Germline lookup yields CDR1 SGHRS and CDR2 YFSETQ.